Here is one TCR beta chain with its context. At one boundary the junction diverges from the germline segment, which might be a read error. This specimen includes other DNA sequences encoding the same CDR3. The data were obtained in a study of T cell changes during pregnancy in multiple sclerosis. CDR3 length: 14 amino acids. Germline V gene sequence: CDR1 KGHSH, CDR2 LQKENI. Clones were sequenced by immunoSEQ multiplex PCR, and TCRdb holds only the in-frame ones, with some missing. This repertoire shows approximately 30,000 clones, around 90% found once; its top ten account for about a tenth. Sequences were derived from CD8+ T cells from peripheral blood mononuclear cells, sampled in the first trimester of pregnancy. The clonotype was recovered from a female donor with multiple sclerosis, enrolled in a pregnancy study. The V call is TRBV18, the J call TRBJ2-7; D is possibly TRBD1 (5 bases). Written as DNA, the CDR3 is TGTGCTAGCTCACCGCTAGACAGTTTACACGAGCAGTACTTC. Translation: CASSPLDSLHEQYF.